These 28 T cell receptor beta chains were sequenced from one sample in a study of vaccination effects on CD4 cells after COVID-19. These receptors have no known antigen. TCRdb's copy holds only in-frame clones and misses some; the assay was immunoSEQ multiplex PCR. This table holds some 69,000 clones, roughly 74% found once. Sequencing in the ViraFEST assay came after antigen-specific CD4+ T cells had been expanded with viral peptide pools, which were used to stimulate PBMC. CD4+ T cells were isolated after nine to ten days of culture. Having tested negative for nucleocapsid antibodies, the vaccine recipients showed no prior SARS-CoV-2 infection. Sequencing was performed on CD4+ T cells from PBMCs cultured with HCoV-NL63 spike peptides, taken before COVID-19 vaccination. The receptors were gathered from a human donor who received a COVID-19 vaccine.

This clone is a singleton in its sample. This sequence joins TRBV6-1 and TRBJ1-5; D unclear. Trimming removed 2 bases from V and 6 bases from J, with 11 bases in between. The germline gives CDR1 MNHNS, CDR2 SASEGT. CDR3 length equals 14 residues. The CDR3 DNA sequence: TGTGCCAGCAGTGAATCGGGCGGTAGTCAGCCCCAGCATTTT. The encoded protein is CASSESGGSQPQHF.

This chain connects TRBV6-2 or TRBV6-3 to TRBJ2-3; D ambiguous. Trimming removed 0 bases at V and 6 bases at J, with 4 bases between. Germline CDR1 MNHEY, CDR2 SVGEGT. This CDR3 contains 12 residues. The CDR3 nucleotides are TGTGCCAGCAGTTACTCGAGGGATACGCAGTATTTT. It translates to CASSYSRDTQYF.

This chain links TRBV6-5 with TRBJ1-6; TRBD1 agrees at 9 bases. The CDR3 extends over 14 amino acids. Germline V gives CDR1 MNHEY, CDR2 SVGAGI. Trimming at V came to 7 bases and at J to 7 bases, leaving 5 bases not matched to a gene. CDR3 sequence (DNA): TGTGCCAGCACCCCTGACAGGGGGAATTCACCCCTCCACTTT. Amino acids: CASTPDRGNSPLHF.

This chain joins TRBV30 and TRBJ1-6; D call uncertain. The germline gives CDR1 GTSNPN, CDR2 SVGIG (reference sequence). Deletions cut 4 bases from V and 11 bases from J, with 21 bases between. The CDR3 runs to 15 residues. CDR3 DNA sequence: TGTGCCTGGATAAGGAGTGGTTCCAGAATGGCACCCCTCCACTTT. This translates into CAWIRSGSRMAPLHF. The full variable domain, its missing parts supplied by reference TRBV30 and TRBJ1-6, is SQTIHQWPATLVQPVGSPLSLECTVEGTSNPNLYWYRQAAGRGLQLLFYSVGIGQISSEVPQNLSASRPQDRQFILSSKKLLLSDSGFYLCAWIRSGSRMAPLHFGNGTRLTVT.

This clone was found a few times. CDR3 protein: CASSFGPTYEQYV. As DNA, the CDR3 is TGTGCCAGCAGCTTTGGACCCACTTACGAGCAGTACGTC. This chain uses TRBV7-3 with TRBJ2-7; D not resolved. From germline, CDR1 is SGHTA and CDR2 FQGTGA. V was clipped by 3 bases and J by 4 bases, with 10 bases between them. The CDR3 loop spans 13 amino acids.

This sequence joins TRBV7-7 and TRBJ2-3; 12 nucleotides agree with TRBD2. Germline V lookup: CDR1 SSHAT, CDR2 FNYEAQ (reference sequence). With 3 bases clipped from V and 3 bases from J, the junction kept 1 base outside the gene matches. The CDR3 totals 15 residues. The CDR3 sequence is CASSFGLAGTDTQYF. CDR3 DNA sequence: TGTGCCAGCAGCTTTGGACTAGCGGGGACAGATACGCAGTATTTT.

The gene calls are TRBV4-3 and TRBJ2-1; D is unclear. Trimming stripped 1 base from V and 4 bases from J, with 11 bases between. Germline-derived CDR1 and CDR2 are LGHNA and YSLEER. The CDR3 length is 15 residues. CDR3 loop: CASSQVGARYNEQFF. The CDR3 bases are TGCGCCAGCAGCCAAGTGGGTGCAAGGTACAATGAGCAGTTCTTC.

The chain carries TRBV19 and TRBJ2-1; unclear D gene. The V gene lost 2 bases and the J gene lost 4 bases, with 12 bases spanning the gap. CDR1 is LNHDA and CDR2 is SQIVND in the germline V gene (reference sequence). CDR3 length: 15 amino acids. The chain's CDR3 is CASSITSIGYNEQFF. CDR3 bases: TGTGCCAGTAGTATAACCAGCATTGGGTACAATGAGCAGTTCTTC.

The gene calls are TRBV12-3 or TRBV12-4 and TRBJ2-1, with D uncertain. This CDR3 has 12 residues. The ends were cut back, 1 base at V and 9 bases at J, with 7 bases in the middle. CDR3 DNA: TGTGCCAGCAGTTTAGACCTTGCTGAGCAGTTCTTC. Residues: CASSLDLAEQFF.

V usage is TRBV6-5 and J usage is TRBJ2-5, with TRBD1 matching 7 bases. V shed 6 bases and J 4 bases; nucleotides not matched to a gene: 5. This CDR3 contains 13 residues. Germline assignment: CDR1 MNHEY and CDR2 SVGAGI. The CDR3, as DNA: TGTGCCAGCAGAAGCACAGGGGCAGAGACCCAGTACTTC. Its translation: CASRSTGAETQYF.

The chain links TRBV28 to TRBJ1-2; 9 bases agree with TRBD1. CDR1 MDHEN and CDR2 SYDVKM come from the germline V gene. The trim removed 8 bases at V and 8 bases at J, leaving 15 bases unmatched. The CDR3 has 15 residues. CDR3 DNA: TGTGCCAGCGGAGAGACCCGGGACAGGGAGGGCGGCTACACCTTC. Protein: CASGETRDREGGYTF.

CDR3 residues: CATSDPGTGGDEAFF. The CDR3 DNA follows: TGTGCCACCAGTGATCCCGGGACAGGGGGCGATGAAGCTTTCTTT. V usage is TRBV24-1 and J usage is TRBJ1-1; 12 positions match TRBD1. V shed 3 bases, J shed 7 bases, and the junction held 5 bases outside the gene matches. CDR3 length: 15 amino acids. From germline, CDR1 is KGHDR and CDR2 SFDVKD.

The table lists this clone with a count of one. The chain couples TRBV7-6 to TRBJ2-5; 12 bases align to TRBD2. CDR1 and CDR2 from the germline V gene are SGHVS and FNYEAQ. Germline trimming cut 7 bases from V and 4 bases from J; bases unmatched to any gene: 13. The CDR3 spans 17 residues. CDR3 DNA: TGTGCCAGCACCCAAGGACTAGCGGGGTCGATGGCAGAGACCCAGTACTTC. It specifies CASTQGLAGSMAETQYF.

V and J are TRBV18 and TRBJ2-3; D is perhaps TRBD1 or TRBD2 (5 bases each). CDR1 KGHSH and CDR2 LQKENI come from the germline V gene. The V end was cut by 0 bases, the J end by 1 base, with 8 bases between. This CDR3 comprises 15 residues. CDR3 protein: CASSPPRGGTDTQYF. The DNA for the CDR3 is TGTGCCAGCTCACCACCGAGGGGTGGCACAGATACGCAGTATTTT.

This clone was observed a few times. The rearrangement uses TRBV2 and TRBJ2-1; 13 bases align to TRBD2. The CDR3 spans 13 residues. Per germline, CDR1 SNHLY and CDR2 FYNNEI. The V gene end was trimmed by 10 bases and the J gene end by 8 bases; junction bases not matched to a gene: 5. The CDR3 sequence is CATRTSGGYEQFF. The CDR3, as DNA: TGTGCCACCCGGACTAGCGGGGGTTATGAGCAGTTCTTC.

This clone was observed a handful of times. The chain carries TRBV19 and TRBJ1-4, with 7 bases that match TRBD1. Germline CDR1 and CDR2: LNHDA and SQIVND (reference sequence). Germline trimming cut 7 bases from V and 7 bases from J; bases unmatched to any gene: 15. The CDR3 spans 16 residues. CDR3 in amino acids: CASTSGLDRAAEKLFF. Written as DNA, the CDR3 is TGTGCCAGTACCTCAGGATTAGACAGGGCGGCTGAAAAACTGTTTTTT.

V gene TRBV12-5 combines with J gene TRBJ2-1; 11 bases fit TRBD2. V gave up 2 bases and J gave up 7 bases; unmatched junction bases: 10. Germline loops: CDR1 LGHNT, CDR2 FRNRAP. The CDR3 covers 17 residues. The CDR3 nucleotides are TGTGCTAGTGGTTTGACTGCCCTAGCGGGGGGTTGGAATGAGCAGTTCTTC. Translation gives CASGLTALAGGWNEQFF. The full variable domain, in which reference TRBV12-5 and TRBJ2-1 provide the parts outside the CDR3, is DARVTQTPRHKVTEMGQEVTMRCQPILGHNTVFWYRQTMMQGLELLAYFRNRAPLDDSGMPKDRFSAEMPDATLATLKIQPSEPRDSAVYFCASGLTALAGGWNEQFFGPGTRLTVL.

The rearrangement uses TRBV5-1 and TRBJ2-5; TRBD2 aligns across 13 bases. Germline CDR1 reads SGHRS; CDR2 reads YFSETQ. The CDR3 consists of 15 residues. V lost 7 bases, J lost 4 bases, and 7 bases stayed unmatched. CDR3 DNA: TGCGCCAGCTTCGGGACTAGCGGGGTCCCAGAGACCCAGTACTTC. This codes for CASFGTSGVPETQYF.

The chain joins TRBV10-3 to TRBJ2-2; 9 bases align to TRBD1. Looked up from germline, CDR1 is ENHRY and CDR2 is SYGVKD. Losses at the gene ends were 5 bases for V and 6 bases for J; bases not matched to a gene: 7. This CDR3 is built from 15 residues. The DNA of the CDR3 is TGTGCCATCAGTCCGGGACAGGGTTTATCCGGGGAGCTGTTTTTT. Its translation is CAISPGQGLSGELFF.

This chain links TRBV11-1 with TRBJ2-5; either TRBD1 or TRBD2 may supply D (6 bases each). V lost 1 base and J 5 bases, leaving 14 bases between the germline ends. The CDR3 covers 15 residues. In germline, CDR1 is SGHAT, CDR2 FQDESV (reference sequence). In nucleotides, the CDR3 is TGTGCCAGCAGCTTAGGAAGTGGGGGGCAGGAGACCCAGTACTTC. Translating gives CASSLGSGGQETQYF.

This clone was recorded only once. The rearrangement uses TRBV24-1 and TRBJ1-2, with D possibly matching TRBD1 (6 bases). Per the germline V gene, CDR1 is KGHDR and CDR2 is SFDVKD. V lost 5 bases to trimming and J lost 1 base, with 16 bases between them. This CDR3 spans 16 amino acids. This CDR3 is CATSAPGAESNYGYTF. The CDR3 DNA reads TGTGCCACCAGTGCCCCAGGGGCGGAAAGTAACTATGGCTACACCTTC.

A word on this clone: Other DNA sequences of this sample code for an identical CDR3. This CDR3 reads CASSGQTYEQYV. As DNA, the CDR3 is TGTGCCAGCAGTGGGCAGACCTACGAGCAGTACGTC. This chain uses TRBV2 with TRBJ2-7; D not certain. The CDR3 sequence is 12 residues long. Germline V CDR1 and CDR2: SNHLY, FYNNEI. V lost 4 bases and J 2 bases, leaving 6 bases between the germline ends.

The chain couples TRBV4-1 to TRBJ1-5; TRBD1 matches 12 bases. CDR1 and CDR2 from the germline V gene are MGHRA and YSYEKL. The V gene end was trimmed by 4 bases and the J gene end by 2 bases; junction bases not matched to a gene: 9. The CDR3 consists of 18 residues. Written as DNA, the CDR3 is TGCGCCAGCAGCCCCCGGGACAGGGGGCAATGGGGCAATCAGCCCCAGCATTTT. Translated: CASSPRDRGQWGNQPQHF.

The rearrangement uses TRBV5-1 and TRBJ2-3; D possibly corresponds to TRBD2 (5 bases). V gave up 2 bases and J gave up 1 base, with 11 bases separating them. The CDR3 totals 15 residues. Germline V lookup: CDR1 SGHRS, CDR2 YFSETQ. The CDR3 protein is CASSLEGLGTDTQYF. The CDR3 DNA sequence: TGCGCCAGCAGCTTAGAAGGACTCGGCACAGATACGCAGTATTTT.

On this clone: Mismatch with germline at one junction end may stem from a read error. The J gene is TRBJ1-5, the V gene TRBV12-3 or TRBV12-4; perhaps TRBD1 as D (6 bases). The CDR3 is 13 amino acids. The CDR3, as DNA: TGTGCCAGCAGCTGGACAGAACATCAGCTCCAGCATTTT. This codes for CASSWTEHQLQHF.

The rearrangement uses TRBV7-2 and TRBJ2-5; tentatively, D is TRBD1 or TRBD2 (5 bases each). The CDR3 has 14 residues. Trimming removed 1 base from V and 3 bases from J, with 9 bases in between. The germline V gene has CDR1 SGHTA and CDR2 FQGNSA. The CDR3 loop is CASSLVRGKETQYF. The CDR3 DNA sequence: TGTGCCAGCAGCTTAGTGAGGGGAAAAGAGACCCAGTACTTC.

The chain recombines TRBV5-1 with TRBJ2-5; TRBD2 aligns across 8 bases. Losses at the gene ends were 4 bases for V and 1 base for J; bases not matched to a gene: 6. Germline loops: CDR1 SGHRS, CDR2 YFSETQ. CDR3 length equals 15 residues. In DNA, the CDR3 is TGCGCCAGCAGCGCCGTTACTAGCGGCCAAGAGACCCAGTACTTC. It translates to CASSAVTSGQETQYF.

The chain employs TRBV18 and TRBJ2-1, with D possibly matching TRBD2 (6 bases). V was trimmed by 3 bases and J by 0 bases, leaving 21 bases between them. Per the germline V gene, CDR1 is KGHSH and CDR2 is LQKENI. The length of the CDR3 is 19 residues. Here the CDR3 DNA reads TGTGCCAGCTCACCGGGGGGTGCCGGCATTCGAAGCTCCTACAATGAGCAGTTCTTC. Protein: CASSPGGAGIRSSYNEQFF.